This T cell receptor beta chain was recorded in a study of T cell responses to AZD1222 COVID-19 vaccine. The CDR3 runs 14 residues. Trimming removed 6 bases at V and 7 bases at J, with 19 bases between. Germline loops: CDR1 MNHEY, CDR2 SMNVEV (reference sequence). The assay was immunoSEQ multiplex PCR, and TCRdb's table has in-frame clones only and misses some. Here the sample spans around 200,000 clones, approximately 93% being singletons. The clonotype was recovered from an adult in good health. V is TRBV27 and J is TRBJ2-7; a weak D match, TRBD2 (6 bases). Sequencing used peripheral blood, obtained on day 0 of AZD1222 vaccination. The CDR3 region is CASRMTSIAGEQYF. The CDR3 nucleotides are TGTGCCAGCAGAATGACTAGTATAGCAGGTGAGCAGTACTTC.